A selection of T cell receptor beta chains follows, all from one sample in a study of T cell changes during pregnancy in multiple sclerosis. This table comes from immunoSEQ multiplex PCR, and its TCRdb copy is limited to in-frame clones, with some not included. The repertoire holds 120,000 or so clones, with 80% to 95% as singletons. Source: peripheral blood, taken before pregnancy. These receptors all stem from a female donor with multiple sclerosis, enrolled in a pregnancy study. Both conserved end residues are part of each CDR3. A D gene is named only where the DNA matches it firmly. Clone size is not always given. Where it is, it says once, few, many or a class for expanded clones.

D,V,J,size,DNA,CDR3
TRBD2,TRBV28,TRBJ2-5,.,TGTGCCAGCAGTTCATCGGGACTAGAACAAGAGACCCAGTACTTC,CASSSSGLEQETQYF
TRBD1,TRBV23-1,TRBJ1-1,.,TGCGCCAGCAGTCCTAAAACCCGACAGGGGGGGAACACTGAAGCTTTCTTT,CASSPKTRQGGNTEAFF
.,TRBV6-5,TRBJ1-1,.,TGTGCCAGCAGTGCCCGCGGGGGTGAAGCTTTCTTT,CASSARGGEAFF
.,TRBV5-6,TRBJ1-5,.,TGTGCCAGCAGCTTGTGGGGGCGCCAGCCCCAGCATTTT,CASSLWGRQPQHF
TRBD1,TRBV5-8,TRBJ1-4,few,TGTGCCAGCAGCTCGGGACAGCTAAATGAAAAACTGTTTTTT,CASSSGQLNEKLFF
.,TRBV29-1,TRBJ1-3,once,TGCAGCGTCGGGCTGGGCCAGTCAGGGAACACCATATATTTT,CSVGLGQSGNTIYF
TRBD1,TRBV2,TRBJ2-4,.,TGTGCCAGCACCCCTAGACAGGGCCTAGCCAAAAACATTCAGTACTTC,CASTPRQGLAKNIQYF
.,TRBV29-1,TRBJ2-3,.,TGCAGCGTTGTACGGGGACTCACAGATACGCAGTATTTT,CSVVRGLTDTQYF
.,TRBV2,TRBJ2-3,.,TGTGCCAGCAGTGCACTAGTTGGGACAGATACGCAGTATTTT,CASSALVGTDTQYF
.,TRBV5-4,TRBJ2-3,.,TGTGCCAGCAGCTTACGGGGCACAGATACGCAGTATTTT,CASSLRGTDTQYF
.,TRBV7-2,TRBJ2-3,.,TGTGCCAGCAGCTTAGTAGGGGCAGGAGTGTCAGATACGCAGTATTTT,CASSLVGAGVSDTQYF
TRBD2,TRBV5-1,TRBJ2-5,.,TGCGCCAGCAGCCGCCGACTAGCGGGAGGTTCTTTCCAAGAGACCCAGTACTTC,CASSRRLAGGSFQETQYF
.,TRBV5-1,TRBJ2-3,.,TGCGCCAGCAGCGGGACAATGGCAGATACGCAGTATTTT,CASSGTMADTQYF
TRBD1,TRBV10-2,TRBJ2-2,.,TGCGCCAGCAGTGAGTCATCTCCCACAGGGGGACCTCTTACCGGGGAGCTGTTTTTT,CASSESSPTGGPLTGELFF
.,TRBV7-2,TRBJ2-2,.,TGTGCCAGCAGCCCCCCCGGGAGTCGGAACACCGGGGAGCTGTTTTTT,CASSPPGSRNTGELFF
TRBD1,TRBV7-2,TRBJ1-2,.,TGTGCCAGCAGCTTGGGACAGGGAACTCAGTATGGCTACACCTTC,CASSLGQGTQYGYTF
.,TRBV4-1,TRBJ2-5,.,TGCGCCAGCAGCCAAGAGTCAGGGGGAGGCTGGGAGACCCAGTACTTC,CASSQESGGGWETQYF
.,TRBV30,TRBJ2-2,.,TGTGCCTGGAGTGTAATAAACACCGGGGAGCTGTTTTTT,CAWSVINTGELFF
TRBD1,TRBV19,TRBJ1-2,.,TGTGCCAGTAGTTCACGCGACAGGGGGGCGTACTATGGCTACACCTTC,CASSSRDRGAYYGYTF
.,TRBV14,TRBJ1-2,once,TGTGCCAGCAGCCCCCATCCCCGAGTGGGCTACACCTTC,CASSPHPRVGYTF
.,TRBV9,TRBJ1-2,.,TGTGCCAGCAGCGTAGGAGGGGGTGATAACTATGGCTACACCTTC,CASSVGGGDNYGYTF
TRBD1,TRBV4-2,TRBJ2-3,.,TGTGCCAGCAGATACGGCCGGGACAGGGGGGCAGATACGCAGTATTTT,CASRYGRDRGADTQYF
.,TRBV18,TRBJ2-5,.,TGTGCCAGCTCACGGAGCGCCCAGGAGGCCCAGTACTTC,CASSRSAQEAQYF
.,TRBV5-1,TRBJ1-2,.,TGCGCCAGCAGCTTCGGGGAGAACTATGGCTACACCTTC,CASSFGENYGYTF
TRBD2,TRBV9,TRBJ2-5,.,TGTGCCAGCAGCCTTCTCGGGACTAGCGACCAAGAGACCCAGTACTTC,CASSLLGTSDQETQYF
TRBD1,TRBV6-5,TRBJ1-1,.,TGTGCCAGCAGTTACTCGGGACAGGTAAACACTGAAGCTTTCTTT,CASSYSGQVNTEAFF
.,TRBV7-2,TRBJ1-1,.,TGTGCCAGCAGCTTAGCGGGTGGGGGGAGCACTGAAGCTTTCTTT,CASSLAGGGSTEAFF
TRBD1,TRBV6-5,TRBJ1-5,.,TGTGCCAGCAGTTCCGCGGGACAGGGTGGTCAGCCCCAGCATTTT,CASSSAGQGGQPQHF
TRBD2,TRBV6-6,TRBJ2-1,.,TGTGCCAGCAGTTACTCTACTAGCGGGGGGGAGCAGTTCTTC,CASSYSTSGGEQFF
TRBD2,TRBV19,TRBJ2-2,.,TGTGCCAGTAGTGGCTCTAGCGGGAGGGCCAATGACACCGGGGAGCTGTTTTTT,CASSGSSGRANDTGELFF
.,TRBV15,TRBJ1-5,.,TGTGCCACCAGCAAGGACATACTCAATCAGCCCCAGCATTTT,CATSKDILNQPQHF
.,TRBV7-3,TRBJ1-2,few,TGTGCCAGCAGCTTAACGGCACTAGGACCTGGCACCTTC,CASSLTALGPGTF
TRBD1,TRBV15,TRBJ1-1,.,TGTGCCACCAGCGGTGGACAGGGGCTAGTGAACACTGAAGCTTTCTTT,CATSGGQGLVNTEAFF
TRBD1,TRBV6-1,TRBJ2-2,once,TGTGCCACCCCGGGACAGGGGGACACCGGGGAGCTGTTTTTT,CATPGQGDTGELFF
TRBD2,TRBV19,TRBJ2-1,once,TGTGCCAGTTCCGGGACTAGCGGGAGCAATGAGCAGTTCTTC,CASSGTSGSNEQFF